This is a list of T cell receptor beta chains from one sample in a study of T cell repertoires in cytomegalovirus infection. Their antigens remain unidentified. One entry per CDR3 protein, called by TCRdb with MiXCR from the reads. This table holds about 770,000 distinct CDR3 sequences, just under 30% found once. The sequences come from cultured CD8+ T cells from PBMCs, collected from culture after CMV antigen stimulation. These receptors were obtained from a human donor in good health (CMV status not recorded). Some clones in this sample may be carry-over from other donors' samples. Both conserved end residues are part of each CDR3. The order of the fields is D gene, clone size, V gene, J gene, CDR3 DNA, CDR3 protein. The D gene is left open where the match is weak. Some rows have no size entry. The others give once, few or many, or a class for an expanded clone.

d_call: TRBD1; clone_size: -; v_call: TRBV5-4; j_call: TRBJ1-3; cdr3_nt: TGTGCCAGCAGCGCCCCCGGGACAGAAAACACCATATATTTT; cdr3_aa: CASSAPGTENTIYF
d_call: TRBD1; clone_size: -; v_call: TRBV27; j_call: TRBJ2-7; cdr3_nt: TGTGCCAGCAGTACAGGGGCCACAATTGGGTACGAGCAGTACTTC; cdr3_aa: CASSTGATIGYEQYF
d_call: -; clone_size: -; v_call: TRBV19; j_call: TRBJ1-4; cdr3_nt: TGTGCCAGTAGTACCGTTACGGGGTTTGGTGAAAAACTGTTTTTT; cdr3_aa: CASSTVTGFGEKLFF
d_call: TRBD1; clone_size: -; v_call: TRBV11-2; j_call: TRBJ2-1; cdr3_nt: TGTGCCAGCAGCGGGCGGGACAGGGGGCCAAGAAGGCGTGAGCAGTTCTTC; cdr3_aa: CASSGRDRGPRRREQFF
d_call: TRBD2; clone_size: few; v_call: TRBV7-3; j_call: TRBJ2-3; cdr3_nt: TGTGCCAGCAGCTTAACCGGGGGGGGGCCAACCACAGATACGCAGTATTTT; cdr3_aa: CASSLTGGGPTTDTQYF
d_call: -; clone_size: -; v_call: TRBV19; j_call: TRBJ1-5; cdr3_nt: TGTGCCAGTAGTCCCGAAGTCGACAATCAGCCCCAGCATTTT; cdr3_aa: CASSPEVDNQPQHF
d_call: TRBD2; clone_size: -; v_call: TRBV6-1; j_call: TRBJ2-5; cdr3_nt: TGTGCCAGCAGGACGAGCGGGGGCGCAATACAAGAGACCCAGTACTTC; cdr3_aa: CASRTSGGAIQETQYF
d_call: -; clone_size: -; v_call: TRBV7-8; j_call: TRBJ2-2; cdr3_nt: TGTGCCAGCAGCTTAAGGGGTAGAGCCTTTGGCGCGAACACCGGGGAGCTGTTTTTT; cdr3_aa: CASSLRGRAFGANTGELFF
d_call: TRBD1; clone_size: -; v_call: TRBV6-6; j_call: TRBJ2-2; cdr3_nt: TGTGCCAGCGGTTACTTCGGACAGGCGAACACCGGGGAGCTGTTTTTT; cdr3_aa: CASGYFGQANTGELFF
d_call: -; clone_size: few; v_call: TRBV2; j_call: TRBJ1-1; cdr3_nt: TGTGCCAGCAGTGAGGGGGGTATGACTGAAGCTTTCTTT; cdr3_aa: CASSEGGMTEAFF
d_call: TRBD2; clone_size: -; v_call: TRBV5-5; j_call: TRBJ2-3; cdr3_nt: TGTGCCAGCAGCGATCCTAGCGGGGGTCCCTCAGATACGCAGTATTTT; cdr3_aa: CASSDPSGGPSDTQYF
d_call: TRBD2; clone_size: few; v_call: TRBV27; j_call: TRBJ2-3; cdr3_nt: TGTGCCAGCAGTTCGGGACTAGCGGGGGGGCATCGCACAGATACGCAGTATTTT; cdr3_aa: CASSSGLAGGHRTDTQYF
d_call: -; clone_size: many; v_call: TRBV4-1; j_call: TRBJ1-1; cdr3_nt: TGCGCCAGCAGCCAAGGAGGGCTGAACACTGAAGCTTTCTTT; cdr3_aa: CASSQGGLNTEAFF
d_call: TRBD2; clone_size: -; v_call: TRBV11-2; j_call: TRBJ2-1; cdr3_nt: TGTGCCAGCAGCCTTCTCAGTGCGGGGGGTACCAGGGACAATGAGCAGTTCTTC; cdr3_aa: CASSLLSAGGTRDNEQFF
d_call: TRBD1; clone_size: -; v_call: TRBV7-8; j_call: TRBJ1-3; cdr3_nt: TGTGCCAGCAGCCCCAGACAGGGGAAGGGCATAAATAACACCATATATTTT; cdr3_aa: CASSPRQGKGINNTIYF
d_call: TRBD1; clone_size: few; v_call: TRBV9; j_call: TRBJ2-5; cdr3_nt: TGTGCCAGCAGTCGAACGACAGGGAAAGAGACCCAGTACTTC; cdr3_aa: CASSRTTGKETQYF
d_call: TRBD1; clone_size: -; v_call: TRBV11-2; j_call: TRBJ2-1; cdr3_nt: TGTGCCAGCAGCTTTCCCTTGGGACAGGGGGTCGAGGAGCAGTTCTTC; cdr3_aa: CASSFPLGQGVEEQFF
d_call: -; clone_size: many; v_call: TRBV7-2; j_call: TRBJ2-5; cdr3_nt: TGTGCCAGCAGCTTAGGGTCAGGGGTGGAGACCCAGTACTTC; cdr3_aa: CASSLGSGVETQYF
d_call: -; clone_size: many; v_call: TRBV7-8; j_call: TRBJ2-1; cdr3_nt: TGTGCCAGCAGCAAGACAGTTCCCGAGGATGAGCAGTTCTTC; cdr3_aa: CASSKTVPEDEQFF
d_call: -; clone_size: -; v_call: TRBV7-9; j_call: TRBJ1-2; cdr3_nt: TGTGCCAGTACCTCCTCCGGTGGTTCTAACTATGGCTACACCTTC; cdr3_aa: CASTSSGGSNYGYTF
d_call: TRBD1; clone_size: few; v_call: TRBV7-9; j_call: TRBJ2-7; cdr3_nt: TGTGCCAGCAGCAGTACAGGGGGCACGATCTCCTACGAGCAGTACTTC; cdr3_aa: CASSSTGGTISYEQYF
d_call: TRBD2; clone_size: few; v_call: TRBV15; j_call: TRBJ2-3; cdr3_nt: TGTGCCACCAGCAGGATAGGGACTAGCGGGGGGGCAGATACGCAGTATTTT; cdr3_aa: CATSRIGTSGGADTQYF
d_call: -; clone_size: -; v_call: TRBV6-6; j_call: TRBJ1-4; cdr3_nt: TGTGCCAGCATCGACAGGTCCGGGGAGGAAAAACTGTTTTTT; cdr3_aa: CASIDRSGEEKLFF
d_call: -; clone_size: few; v_call: TRBV5-6; j_call: TRBJ1-4; cdr3_nt: TGTGCCAGCACCCCCGGAACAGTCAATGAAAAACTGTTTTTT; cdr3_aa: CASTPGTVNEKLFF
d_call: -; clone_size: many; v_call: TRBV7-8; j_call: TRBJ2-6; cdr3_nt: TGTGCCAGCAGCTCCCCCAGGGCCCTAGTGTCGGGGGCCAACGTCCTGACTTTC; cdr3_aa: CASSSPRALVSGANVLTF
d_call: TRBD1; clone_size: few; v_call: TRBV7-8; j_call: TRBJ1-2; cdr3_nt: TGTGCCAGTTTACCCGGGACAGGTCCCCCAGCGGGCTACACCTTC; cdr3_aa: CASLPGTGPPAGYTF
d_call: TRBD1; clone_size: many; v_call: TRBV6-1; j_call: TRBJ1-5; cdr3_nt: TGTGCCAGCAGTGAAACCGGGACAGGCTATAGCAATCAGCCCCAGCATTTT; cdr3_aa: CASSETGTGYSNQPQHF
d_call: TRBD1; clone_size: many; v_call: TRBV7-2; j_call: TRBJ1-5; cdr3_nt: TGTGCCAGCAGCTTAGCGTACCAGGGACAGGGAAATCAGCCCCAGCATTTT; cdr3_aa: CASSLAYQGQGNQPQHF
d_call: TRBD2; clone_size: many; v_call: TRBV7-6; j_call: TRBJ2-3; cdr3_nt: TGTGCCAGCAGCTTCCCTAGCGGGGGGGCCCGAGGGCAGTATTTT; cdr3_aa: CASSFPSGGARGQYF
d_call: TRBD1; clone_size: few; v_call: TRBV5-8; j_call: TRBJ1-5; cdr3_nt: TGTGCCAGCAGGGGGACAGAATATAGCAATCAGCCCCAGCATTTT; cdr3_aa: CASRGTEYSNQPQHF
d_call: -; clone_size: few; v_call: TRBV6-5; j_call: TRBJ1-4; cdr3_nt: TGTGCCAGCAGCTTAGACAGGAACAATGAAAAACTGTTTTTT; cdr3_aa: CASSLDRNNEKLFF
d_call: -; clone_size: -; v_call: TRBV9; j_call: TRBJ2-2; cdr3_nt: TGTGCCAGCAGCGCTCGGACAGAGCTGGGTACCGGGGAGCTGTTTTTT; cdr3_aa: CASSARTELGTGELFF
d_call: -; clone_size: few; v_call: TRBV12-3/TRBV12-4; j_call: TRBJ1-1; cdr3_nt: TGTGCCAGCAGTTTCTCGCAGATTGAAGCTTTCTTT; cdr3_aa: CASSFSQIEAFF
d_call: TRBD1; clone_size: -; v_call: TRBV7-9; j_call: TRBJ1-2; cdr3_nt: TGTGCCAGCAGCTCTGTCGACAGGGGCGGCTACACCTTC; cdr3_aa: CASSSVDRGGYTF
d_call: -; clone_size: few; v_call: TRBV11-2; j_call: TRBJ2-1; cdr3_nt: TGTGCCAGCAGCTCGGGACTCCCGCCTGAGCAGTTCTTC; cdr3_aa: CASSSGLPPEQFF
d_call: -; clone_size: -; v_call: TRBV7-9; j_call: TRBJ1-1; cdr3_nt: TGTGCCGGCGCAGGGGATCGCACTGAAGCTTTCTTT; cdr3_aa: CAGAGDRTEAFF
d_call: -; clone_size: -; v_call: TRBV7-4; j_call: TRBJ1-5; cdr3_nt: TGTGCCAGCAGCTTAAGCGAGGACCAGGGTCAGCCCCAGCATTTT; cdr3_aa: CASSLSEDQGQPQHF
d_call: TRBD1; clone_size: many; v_call: TRBV12-3/TRBV12-4; j_call: TRBJ1-5; cdr3_nt: TGTGCCAGCAGGACCGGGGCAGGGGGATCCAATCAGCCCCAGCATTTT; cdr3_aa: CASRTGAGGSNQPQHF
d_call: -; clone_size: few; v_call: TRBV27; j_call: TRBJ2-1; cdr3_nt: TGTGCCAGCAGCAAGAGGCAGGGAATGGGTGAGCAGTTCTTC; cdr3_aa: CASSKRQGMGEQFF
d_call: TRBD1; clone_size: -; v_call: TRBV5-1; j_call: TRBJ1-3; cdr3_nt: TGCGCCAGCAGCGTGACAGGGGATAGCTTCTCTGGAAACACCATATATTTT; cdr3_aa: CASSVTGDSFSGNTIYF